The source of this T cell receptor (beta chain) is a study of blood T cell repertoires in COVID-19. About the research overall: Collection of acute and convalescent COVID-19 samples took place in the United States, Italy and Spain. Sample material is recorded as cDNA or gDNA derived from T cells, B-cell-depleted T cells, or PBMCs.

The authors' processing: Using reference gene primer amplification, nucleated cell counts were estimated. Sequencing used immunoSEQ multiplex PCR; TCRdb keeps in-frame clones, though not all of them. V and J calls and clone size are copied from that table; D and trimming were computed from the DNA. The table includes some 700,000 clones, 75% to 90% detected once. V was trimmed by 4 bases and J by 9 bases, leaving 16 bases between them. The CDR3 has 15 amino acids. Germline V lookup: CDR1 LNHDA, CDR2 SQIVND (reference sequence). This chain joins TRBV19 and TRBJ1-6; D perhaps matches TRBD1 (6 bases). The source is a woman aged 18 to 35 with acute or convalescent COVID-19. Sequenced sample: peripheral blood. The DNA for the CDR3 is TGTGCCAGTAGTACCCCAGCAGGGGCGAGTTCACCCCTCCACTTT. This encodes CASSTPAGASSPLHF.